This T cell receptor beta chain appears in the sequencing data of a study of tumour-infiltrating T cells in Burkitt lymphoma. Study-wide background: The Burkitt lymphoma cohort spanned all epidemiological subtypes. General study findings and limits: Several public clonotypes recurred in numerous Burkitt lymphoma patients.

Profiled with immunoSEQ multiplex PCR; TCRdb holds only in-frame clones, not every one. The table has approximately 46,000 clones, less than 40% seen once. Worth noting for this clone: The antigen is undetermined.

This CDR3 contains 14 residues. V was shortened by 3 bases and J by 10 bases, with 13 bases between the two germline ends. CDR1 and CDR2 (germline): MNHEY, SMNVEV (reference sequence). Sequencing was carried out using tumor tissue. The clonotype comes from a human donor with Burkitt lymphoma. This rearrangement joins TRBV27 to TRBJ1-6; possibly TRBD1 for D (6 bases). This CDR3 is CASSLRGAPSPLHF. CDR3 nucleotide sequence: TGTGCCAGCAGTTTGAGGGGGGCCCCATCACCCCTCCACTTT.